These 11 T cell receptor beta chains were all obtained from the same sample, sequenced in a study of control samples from healthy donors and cancer patients (dated by TCRdb to 2019 to 2021). Libraries were made using the immunoSEQ multiplex PCR assay. The table comes from immuneACCESS by way of TCRdb, which keeps in-frame sequences with V and J called. Part of the clones is missing from these tables; in studies checked, under half for an unresolved V gene and the rest for unknown reasons. The sample table on file contains about 190,000 clones. The biggest ten clones account for 2% to 2.5% of the sample. Sequencing input: blood. All receptors derive from a woman between 25 and 40 years old in good health.

V and J are TRBV18 and TRBJ2-1; D is unresolved. Germline V lookup: CDR1 KGHSH, CDR2 LQKENI. CDR3 length equals 14 residues. V lost 5 bases, J lost 9 bases, and 17 bases lay in between. The CDR3 sequence: CASSASASRTEQFF. CDR3 bases: TGTGCCAGCTCAGCATCCGCGTCCCGGACTGAGCAGTTCTTC.

DNA of the CDR3: TGTGCCAGCAGTTTACATCCGGATTTGGGCTACACCTTC. Amino acids: CASSLHPDLGYTF. The rearrangement uses TRBV28 and TRBJ1-2, with D unresolved. The CDR3 spans 13 residues. CDR1 is MDHEN and CDR2 is SYDVKM in the germline V gene. V was cut by 2 bases and J by 8 bases, with 12 bases left in between.

The J gene is TRBJ2-7, the V gene TRBV2, with D unresolved. Germline V gene data show CDR1 as SNHLY and CDR2 as FYNNEI. V lost 6 bases, J lost 1 base, and 16 bases lay in between. CDR3 length: 15 residues. CDR3 in DNA: TGTGCCAGCAGGCAAGTCCTACTCGGGTCCTACGAGCAGTACTTC. This translates into CASRQVLLGSYEQYF.

The J gene is TRBJ2-5, the V gene TRBV5-1; D may match TRBD1 or TRBD2 (5 bases each). This CDR3 spans 14 amino acids. Germline-derived CDR1 and CDR2 are SGHRS and YFSETQ. Deletions cut 2 bases from V and 6 bases from J, with 14 bases between. The CDR3, as DNA: TGCGCCAGCAGCTTTTTCCGGGACGGGAAGACCCAGTACTTC. It yields the protein CASSFFRDGKTQYF. The whole variable domain, filled in from reference TRBV5-1 and TRBJ2-5, reads KAGVTQTPRYLIKTRGQQVTLSCSPISGHRSVSWYQQTPGQGLQFLFEYFSETQRNKGNFPGRFSGRQFSNSRSEMNVSTLELGDSALYLCASSFFRDGKTQYFGPGTRLLVL.

V is TRBV2 and J is TRBJ1-2; tentative D call: TRBD1 (5 bases). The CDR3 covers 14 residues. The V and J ends lost 5 bases and 3 bases respectively, with 13 bases between them. The germline V gene has CDR1 SNHLY and CDR2 FYNNEI. The chain's CDR3 is CASSSSLGDYGYTF. The CDR3 nucleotides read TGTGCCAGCAGTAGCAGCCTGGGGGACTATGGCTACACCTTC.

This chain joins TRBV9 and TRBJ1-1; D unclear. Trimming removed 0 bases at V and 4 bases at J, with 7 bases between. CDR1 is SGDLS and CDR2 is YYNGEE in the germline V gene. The CDR3 extends over 13 amino acids. CDR3 DNA: TGTGCCAGCAGCGTAGAACGGGCCACTGAAGCTTTCTTT. Its protein product is CASSVERATEAFF.

The chain uses TRBV27 and TRBJ1-2, with 9 bases that match TRBD1. The V segment lost 5 bases and the J segment 1 base; nucleotides outside the gene matches: 5. This CDR3 has 15 residues. Germline V CDR1 and CDR2: MNHEY, SMNVEV (reference sequence). CDR3 in amino acids: CASSGTGQGNYGYTF. For the CDR3, the DNA is TGTGCCAGCAGTGGGACGGGACAGGGTAACTATGGCTACACCTTC.

The J gene is TRBJ1-2, the V gene TRBV5-1; D call uncertain. The CDR3 length is 12 residues. The V end was cut by 4 bases, the J end by 2 bases, with 6 bases between. From germline, CDR1 is SGHRS and CDR2 YFSETQ. This CDR3 reads CASSPGNYGYTF. As DNA, the CDR3 is TGCGCCAGCAGCCCCGGGAACTATGGCTACACCTTC. Looking up the rest from reference TRBV5-1 and TRBJ1-2 gives the full variable domain: KAGVTQTPRYLIKTRGQQVTLSCSPISGHRSVSWYQQTPGQGLQFLFEYFSETQRNKGNFPGRFSGRQFSNSRSEMNVSTLELGDSALYLCASSPGNYGYTFGSGTRLTVV.

J is TRBJ1-5 and V is TRBV19; 10 nucleotides align to TRBD1. Germline assignment: CDR1 LNHDA and CDR2 SQIVND (reference sequence). V lost 0 bases, J lost 7 bases, and 18 bases stayed unmatched. The CDR3 length is 20 residues. The CDR3 is CASSIDLRVDRGPSGQPQHF. CDR3 nucleotide sequence: TGTGCCAGTAGTATAGATCTGAGGGTCGACAGGGGGCCCTCGGGGCAGCCCCAGCATTTT.

The rearrangement uses TRBV24-1 and TRBJ1-1; no firm D call. Germline CDR1 and CDR2: KGHDR and SFDVKD. Trimming removed 0 bases from V and 0 bases from J, with 10 bases in between. The CDR3 is 16 amino acids. CDR3 in amino acids: CATSDLRGSLNTEAFF. CDR3 coding DNA: TGTGCCACCAGTGATTTGAGAGGATCCTTGAACACTGAAGCTTTCTTT.

This chain links TRBV11-2 with TRBJ2-1; D is unresolved. The CDR3 spans 13 residues. Germline V CDR1 and CDR2: SGHAT, FQNNGV. V dropped 4 bases and J dropped 6 bases, with 10 bases sitting between them. The CDR3 loop is CASSSLGSNEQFF. The CDR3 nucleotides read TGTGCCAGCAGCTCCTTGGGAAGCAATGAGCAGTTCTTC.